This TCR beta chain is from a study of cytomegalovirus exposure and HLA in healthy donors. PCR was performed using 60 Vbeta and 13 Jbeta primers. Sequencing was performed with immunoSEQ multiplex PCR; in TCRdb, only in-frame clones are kept and a portion is missing. The sample records more than 70,000 clones, 77% being singletons. Trimming pared 1 base from V and 4 bases from J, leaving 8 bases between. The CDR3 runs to 14 residues. Germline CDR1 SEHNR, CDR2 FQNEAQ (reference sequence). The rearrangement uses TRBV7-9 and TRBJ1-5; D unclear. This clonotype was sampled from a middle-aged man in good health and CMV-seropositive. Sequencing used PBMCs. The CDR3 spells CASSLGVVNQPQHF. The CDR3 nucleotides are TGTGCCAGCAGCTTAGGTGTCGTAAATCAGCCCCAGCATTTT.